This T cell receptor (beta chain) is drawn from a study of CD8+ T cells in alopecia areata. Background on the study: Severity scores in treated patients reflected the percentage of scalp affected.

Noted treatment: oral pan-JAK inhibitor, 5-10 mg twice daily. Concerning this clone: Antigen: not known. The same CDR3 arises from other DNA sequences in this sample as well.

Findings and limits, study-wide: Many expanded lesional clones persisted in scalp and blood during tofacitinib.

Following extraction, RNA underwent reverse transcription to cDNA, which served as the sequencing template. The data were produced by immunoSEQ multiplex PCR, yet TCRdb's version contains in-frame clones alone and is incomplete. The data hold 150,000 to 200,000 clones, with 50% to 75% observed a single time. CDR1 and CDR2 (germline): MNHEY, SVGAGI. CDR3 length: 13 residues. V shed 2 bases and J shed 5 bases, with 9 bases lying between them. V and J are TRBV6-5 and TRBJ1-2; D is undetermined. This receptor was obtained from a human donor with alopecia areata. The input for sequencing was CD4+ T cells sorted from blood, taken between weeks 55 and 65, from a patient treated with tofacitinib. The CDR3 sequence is CASSYRTGYGYTF. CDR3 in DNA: TGTGCCAGCAGTTACCGGACGGGGTATGGCTACACCTTC.